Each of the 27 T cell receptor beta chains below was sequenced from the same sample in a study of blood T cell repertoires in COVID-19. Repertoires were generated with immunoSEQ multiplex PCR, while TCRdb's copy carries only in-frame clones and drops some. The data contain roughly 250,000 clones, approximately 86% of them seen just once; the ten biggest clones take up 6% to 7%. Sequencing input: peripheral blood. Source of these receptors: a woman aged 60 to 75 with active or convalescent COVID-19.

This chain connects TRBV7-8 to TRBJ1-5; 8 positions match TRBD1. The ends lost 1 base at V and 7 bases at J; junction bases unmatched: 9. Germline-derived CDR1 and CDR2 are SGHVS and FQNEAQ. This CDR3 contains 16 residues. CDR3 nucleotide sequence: TGTGCCAGCAGCTTAGGTGGGGACAGGCGGTACCAGCCCCAGCATTTT. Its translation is CASSLGGDRRYQPQHF.

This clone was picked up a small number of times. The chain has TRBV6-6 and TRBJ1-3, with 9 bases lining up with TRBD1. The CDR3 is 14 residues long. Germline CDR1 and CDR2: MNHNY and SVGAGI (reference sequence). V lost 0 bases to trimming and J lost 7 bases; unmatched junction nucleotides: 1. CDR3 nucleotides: TGTGCCAGCAGTTACTCGGGGACAGGGAACACCATATATTTT. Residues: CASSYSGTGNTIYF.

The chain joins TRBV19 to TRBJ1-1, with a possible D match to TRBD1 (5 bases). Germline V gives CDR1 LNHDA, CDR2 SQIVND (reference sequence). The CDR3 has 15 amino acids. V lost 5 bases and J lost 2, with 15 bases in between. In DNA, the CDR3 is TGTGCCAGTAGTCTGCCGAAAGGGGTTAACACTGAAGCTTTCTTT. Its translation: CASSLPKGVNTEAFF.

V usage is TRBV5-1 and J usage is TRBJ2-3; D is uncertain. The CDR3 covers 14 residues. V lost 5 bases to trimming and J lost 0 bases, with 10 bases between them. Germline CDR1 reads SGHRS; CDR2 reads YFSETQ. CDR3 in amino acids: CASRGGTSTDTQYF. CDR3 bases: TGCGCCAGCAGAGGCGGAACTAGCACAGATACGCAGTATTTT.

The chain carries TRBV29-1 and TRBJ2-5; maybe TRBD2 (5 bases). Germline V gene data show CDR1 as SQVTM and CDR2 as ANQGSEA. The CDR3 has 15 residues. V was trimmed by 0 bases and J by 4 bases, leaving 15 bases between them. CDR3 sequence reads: CSVEDWPRGGETQYF. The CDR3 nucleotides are TGCAGCGTTGAAGATTGGCCTAGAGGAGGAGAGACCCAGTACTTC.

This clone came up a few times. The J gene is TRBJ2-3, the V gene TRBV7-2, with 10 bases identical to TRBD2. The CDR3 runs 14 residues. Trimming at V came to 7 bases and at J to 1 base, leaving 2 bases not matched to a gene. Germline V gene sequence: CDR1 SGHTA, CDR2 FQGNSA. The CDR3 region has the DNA TGTGCCAGCAAGCGGGAGGGGGGCACAGATACGCAGTATTTT. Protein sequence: CASKREGGTDTQYF.

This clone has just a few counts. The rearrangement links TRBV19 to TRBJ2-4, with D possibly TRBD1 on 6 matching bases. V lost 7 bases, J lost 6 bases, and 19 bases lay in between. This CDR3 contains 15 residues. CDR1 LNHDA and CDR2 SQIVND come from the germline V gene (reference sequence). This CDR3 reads CASTDLNRVGNIQYF. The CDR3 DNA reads TGTGCCAGTACCGACCTTAACAGGGTAGGAAACATTCAGTACTTC.

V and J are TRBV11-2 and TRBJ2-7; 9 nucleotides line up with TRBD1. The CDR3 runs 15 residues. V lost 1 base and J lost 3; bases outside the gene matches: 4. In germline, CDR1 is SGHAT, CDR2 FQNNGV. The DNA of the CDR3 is TGTGCCAGCAGCTTAGTACAGGGGGCTTACTACGAGCAGTACGTC. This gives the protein CASSLVQGAYYEQYV.

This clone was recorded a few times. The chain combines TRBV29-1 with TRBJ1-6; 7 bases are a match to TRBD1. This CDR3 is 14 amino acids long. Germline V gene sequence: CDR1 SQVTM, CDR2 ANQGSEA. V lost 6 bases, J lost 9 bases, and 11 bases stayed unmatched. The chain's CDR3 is CSVETGARGSPLHF. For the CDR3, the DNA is TGCAGCGTAGAAACAGGGGCTCGGGGTTCACCCCTCCACTTT.

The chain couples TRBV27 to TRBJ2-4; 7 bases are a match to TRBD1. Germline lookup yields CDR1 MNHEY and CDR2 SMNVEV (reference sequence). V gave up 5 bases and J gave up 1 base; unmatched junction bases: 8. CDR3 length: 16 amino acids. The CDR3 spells CASSPRQGRAKNIQYF. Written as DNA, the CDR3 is TGTGCCAGCAGTCCCCGACAGGGTAGGGCCAAAAACATTCAGTACTTC.

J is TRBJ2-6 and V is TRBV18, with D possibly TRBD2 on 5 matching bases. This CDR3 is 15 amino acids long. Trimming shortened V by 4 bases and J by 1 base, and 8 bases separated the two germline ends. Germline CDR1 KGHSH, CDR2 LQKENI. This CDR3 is CASSLGGSGANVLTF. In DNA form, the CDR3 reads TGTGCCAGCTCACTCGGCGGGTCTGGGGCCAACGTCCTGACTTTC.

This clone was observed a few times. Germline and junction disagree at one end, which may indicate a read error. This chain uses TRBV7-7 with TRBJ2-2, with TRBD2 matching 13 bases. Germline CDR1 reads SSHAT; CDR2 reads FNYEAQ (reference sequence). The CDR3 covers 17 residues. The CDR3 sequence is CASSPGLAGAGTGELFF. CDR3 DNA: TGTGCTAGCAGCCCCGGACTAGCGGGAGCGGGTACCGGGGAGCTGTTTTTT.

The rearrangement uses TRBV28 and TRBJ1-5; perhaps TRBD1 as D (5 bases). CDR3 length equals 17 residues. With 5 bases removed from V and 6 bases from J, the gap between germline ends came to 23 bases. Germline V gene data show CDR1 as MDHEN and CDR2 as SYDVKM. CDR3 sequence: CASSPTGGGSTTQPQHF. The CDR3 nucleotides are TGTGCCAGCAGTCCCACCGGGGGAGGGTCTACCACTCAGCCCCAGCATTTT.

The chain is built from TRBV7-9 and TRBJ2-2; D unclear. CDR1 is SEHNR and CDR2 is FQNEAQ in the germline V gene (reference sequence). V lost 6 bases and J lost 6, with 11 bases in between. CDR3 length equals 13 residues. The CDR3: CASRNPGPGELFF. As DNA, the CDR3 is TGTGCCAGCAGGAATCCCGGTCCCGGGGAGCTGTTTTTT.

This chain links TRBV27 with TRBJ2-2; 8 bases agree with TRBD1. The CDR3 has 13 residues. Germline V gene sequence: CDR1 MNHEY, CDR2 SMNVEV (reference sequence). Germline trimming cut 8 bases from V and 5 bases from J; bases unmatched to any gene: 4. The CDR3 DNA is TGTGCCAGCCGGACAGGGAGGACCGGGGAGCTGTTTTTT. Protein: CASRTGRTGELFF.

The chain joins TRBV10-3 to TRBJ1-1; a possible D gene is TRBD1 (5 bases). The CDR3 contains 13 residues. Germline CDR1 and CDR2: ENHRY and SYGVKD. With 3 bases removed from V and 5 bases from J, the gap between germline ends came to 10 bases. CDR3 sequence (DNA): TGTGCCATCAGTGACGGGGGAGTTACTGAAGCTTTCTTT. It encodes CAISDGGVTEAFF.

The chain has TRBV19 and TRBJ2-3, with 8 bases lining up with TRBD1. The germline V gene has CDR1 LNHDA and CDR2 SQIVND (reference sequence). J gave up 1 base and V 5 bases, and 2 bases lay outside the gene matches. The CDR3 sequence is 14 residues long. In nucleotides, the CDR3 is TGTGCCAGTAGTGACAGGGGAGGCACAGATACGCAGTATTTT. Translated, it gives CASSDRGGTDTQYF.

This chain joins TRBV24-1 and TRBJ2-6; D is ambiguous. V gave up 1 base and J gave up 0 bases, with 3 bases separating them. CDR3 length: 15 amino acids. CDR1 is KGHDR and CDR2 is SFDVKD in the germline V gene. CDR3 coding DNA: TGTGCCACCAGTGATTTTAACTCTGGGGCCAACGTCCTGACTTTC. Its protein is CATSDFNSGANVLTF.

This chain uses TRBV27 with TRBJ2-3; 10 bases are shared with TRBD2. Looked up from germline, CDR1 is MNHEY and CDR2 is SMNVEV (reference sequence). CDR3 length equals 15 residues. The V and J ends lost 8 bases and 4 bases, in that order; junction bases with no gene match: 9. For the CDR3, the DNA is TGTGCCAGCTTGAGGAGCGGGGGGGCGGCAGATACGCAGTATTTT. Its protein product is CASLRSGGAADTQYF.

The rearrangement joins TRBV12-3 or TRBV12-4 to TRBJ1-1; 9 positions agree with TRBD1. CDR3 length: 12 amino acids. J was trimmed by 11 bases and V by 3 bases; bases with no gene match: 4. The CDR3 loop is CASSFSDRGAFF. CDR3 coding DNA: TGTGCCAGCAGTTTTTCGGACAGGGGTGCTTTCTTT.

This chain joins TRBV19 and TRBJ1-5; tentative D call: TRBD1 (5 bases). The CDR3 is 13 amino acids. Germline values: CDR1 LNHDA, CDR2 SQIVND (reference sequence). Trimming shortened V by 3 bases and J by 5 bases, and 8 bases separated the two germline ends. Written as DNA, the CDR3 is TGTGCCAGTAGTATTGGGGGGGATCAGCCCCAGCATTTT. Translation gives CASSIGGDQPQHF. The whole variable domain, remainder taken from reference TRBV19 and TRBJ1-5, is DGGITQSPKYLFRKEGQNVTLSCEQNLNHDAMYWYRQDPGQGLRLIYYSQIVNDFQKGDIAEGYSVSREKKESFPLTVTSAQKNPTAFYLCASSIGGDQPQHFGDGTRLSIL.

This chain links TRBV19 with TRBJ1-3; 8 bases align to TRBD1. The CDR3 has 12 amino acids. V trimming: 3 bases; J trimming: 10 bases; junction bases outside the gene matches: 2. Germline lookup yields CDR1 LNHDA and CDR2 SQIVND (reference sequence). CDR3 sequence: CASSMQGATIYF. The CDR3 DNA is TGTGCCAGTAGTATGCAGGGGGCAACCATATATTTT. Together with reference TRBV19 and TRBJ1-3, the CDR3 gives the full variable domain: DGGITQSPKYLFRKEGQNVTLSCEQNLNHDAMYWYRQDPGQGLRLIYYSQIVNDFQKGDIAEGYSVSREKKESFPLTVTSAQKNPTAFYLCASSMQGATIYFGEGSWLTVV.

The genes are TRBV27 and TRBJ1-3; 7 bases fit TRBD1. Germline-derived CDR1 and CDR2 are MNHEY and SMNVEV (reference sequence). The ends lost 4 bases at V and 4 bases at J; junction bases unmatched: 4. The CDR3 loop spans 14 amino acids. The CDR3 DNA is TGTGCCAGCAGTTCGACAGGGTACGGAAACACCATATATTTT. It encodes CASSSTGYGNTIYF.

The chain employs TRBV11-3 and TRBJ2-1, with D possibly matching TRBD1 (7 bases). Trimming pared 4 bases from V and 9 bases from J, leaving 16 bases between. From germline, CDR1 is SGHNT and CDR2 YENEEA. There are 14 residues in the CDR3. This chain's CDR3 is CASSSGQLGGEQFF. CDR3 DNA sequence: TGTGCCAGCAGCTCGGGACAGCTCGGGGGTGAGCAGTTCTTC.

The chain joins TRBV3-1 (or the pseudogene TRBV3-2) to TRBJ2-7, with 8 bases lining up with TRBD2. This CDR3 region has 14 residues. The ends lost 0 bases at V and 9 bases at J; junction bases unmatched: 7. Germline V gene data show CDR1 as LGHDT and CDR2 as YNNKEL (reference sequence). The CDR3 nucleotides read TGTGCCAGCAGCCAAGATCGGGGGGGCAGGGGGCAGTACTTC. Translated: CASSQDRGGRGQYF.

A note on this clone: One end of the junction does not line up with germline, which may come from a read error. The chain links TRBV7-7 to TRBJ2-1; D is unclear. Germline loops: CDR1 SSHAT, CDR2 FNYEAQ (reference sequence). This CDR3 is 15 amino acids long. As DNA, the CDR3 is TGTGCTAGCAGCTTCGGCCTAGACTCCTACAATGAGCAGTTCTTC. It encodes CASSFGLDSYNEQFF.

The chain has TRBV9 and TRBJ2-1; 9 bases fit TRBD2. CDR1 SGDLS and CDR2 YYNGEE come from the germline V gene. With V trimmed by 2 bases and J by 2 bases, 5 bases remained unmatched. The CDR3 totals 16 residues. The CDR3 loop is CASSVLSGGTYNEQFF. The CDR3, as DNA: TGTGCCAGCAGCGTTCTGAGCGGGGGGACCTACAATGAGCAGTTCTTC.